This is a list of T cell receptor beta chains from one sample in a study of T cell responses to AZD1222 COVID-19 vaccine. TCRdb's table, derived via immunoSEQ multiplex PCR, lists solely in-frame clones and lacks some. The sample records 140,000 or so clones, around nine tenths being singletons. The sample in question was peripheral blood, obtained on day 0 of AZD1222 vaccination. These receptors all stem from an adult in good health. Both conserved end residues are part of each CDR3. D genes are given only for firm matches. The size field is filled for only some rows; it gives once, few, many or a size class.

J: TRBJ1-5
D: NA
size: NA
V: TRBV19
CDR3: CASNGYSNQPQHF
DNA: TGTGCCAGTAACGGTTATAGCAATCAGCCCCAGCATTTT

J: TRBJ1-3
D: NA
size: once
V: TRBV19
CDR3: CASSGVSGNTIYF
DNA: TGTGCCAGTAGCGGGGTTTCTGGAAACACCATATATTTT

J: TRBJ1-2
D: NA
size: NA
V: TRBV5-5
CDR3: CASSETPDYGYTF
DNA: TGTGCCAGCAGCGAGACCCCTGACTATGGCTACACCTTC

J: TRBJ2-7
D: TRBD2
size: NA
V: TRBV12-3/TRBV12-4
CDR3: CASSKGLATEQYF
DNA: TGTGCCAGCAGTAAGGGACTAGCGACCGAGCAGTACTTC

J: TRBJ2-1
D: TRBD1
size: NA
V: TRBV6-1
CDR3: CASSEGEGQGAREQFF
DNA: TGTGCCAGCAGTGAAGGAGAGGGACAGGGGGCGCGTGAGCAGTTCTTC

J: TRBJ2-7
D: NA
size: once
V: TRBV3-1/TRBV3-2
CDR3: CASRQTGSYEQYF
DNA: TGTGCCAGCAGGCAGACAGGCTCCTACGAGCAGTACTTC

J: TRBJ1-6
D: TRBD1
size: NA
V: TRBV27
CDR3: CASTLQGVSYNSPLHF
DNA: TGTGCCAGCACCTTACAGGGGGTCTCCTATAATTCACCCCTCCACTTT

J: TRBJ1-2
D: NA
size: NA
V: TRBV5-4
CDR3: CASSPIFGPLNYGYTF
DNA: TGTGCCAGCAGCCCCATTTTTGGACCTCTTAACTATGGCTACACCTTC

J: TRBJ2-7
D: NA
size: NA
V: TRBV5-6
CDR3: CASSYDSSYEQYF
DNA: TGTGCCAGCAGCTACGACAGCTCCTACGAGCAGTACTTC

J: TRBJ2-6
D: NA
size: NA
V: TRBV19
CDR3: CASRGWASGANVLTF
DNA: TGTGCCAGTAGAGGGTGGGCGTCTGGGGCCAACGTCCTGACTTTC

J: TRBJ1-1
D: TRBD1
size: NA
V: TRBV7-9
CDR3: CASSSLPLTGVHTEAFF
DNA: TGTGCCAGCAGCTCTCTTCCCCTGACAGGGGTACACACTGAAGCTTTCTTT